A selection of T cell receptor beta chains follows, all from one sample in a study of T-cell reconstitution after alpha-beta-depleted transplantation in children. TCRdb ran MiXCR on the PCR reads and lists one entry per CDR3 protein. The repertoire includes some 200,000 distinct CDR3 sequences, roughly 8.1% of them detected once, and about 40% sits in the top ten. Source: PBMCs, mostly from graft donor cells, taken 360 days after TCRalphabeta/CD19-depleted stem cell transplant. The source of these receptors is a male patient aged 2-15 years who had a stem cell transplant for acute myeloid leukemia, so the T cells may come from the graft donor. Each CDR3 is given with its conserved first and last residue. Each record gives: V gene, J gene, clone size, D gene, CDR3 DNA, CDR3 protein. A D gene is named only where the DNA matches it firmly. Clone size is not always given. Where it is, it says once, few, many or a class for expanded clones.

TRBV29-1	TRBJ1-2	few	.	TGCAGCGTTGAAGAGGGGGCAGGGAACTATGGCTACACCTTC	CSVEEGAGNYGYTF
TRBV2	TRBJ2-4	few	TRBD2	TGTGCCAGCAGTGCCCTGGGACTAGCGGGAGAGCGGCAGTACTTC	CASSALGLAGERQYF
TRBV2	TRBJ1-5	.	.	TGTGCCAGCAGTGTTCCAGGTTACAATCAGCCCCAGCATTTT	CASSVPGYNQPQHF
TRBV6-5	TRBJ1-1	.	.	TGTGCCAGCAGGCTTACAGTGAACACTGAAGCTTTCTTT	CASRLTVNTEAFF
TRBV5-1	TRBJ1-2	few	.	TGCGCCAGCAGCTTGGGAGCAGTTTCTAACTATGGCTACACCTTC	CASSLGAVSNYGYTF
TRBV29-1	TRBJ2-2	.	.	TGCAGCGTTGTGCCAGGGTCGAACACCGGGGAGCTGTTTTTT	CSVVPGSNTGELFF
TRBV12-3/TRBV12-4	TRBJ2-7	.	.	TGTGCCAGCACTACCTGGGGCTACGAGCAGTACTTC	CASTTWGYEQYF
TRBV11-1	TRBJ2-1	many	.	TGTGCCAGCAACGACAGGAACAATGAGCAGTTCTTC	CASNDRNNEQFF
TRBV12-3/TRBV12-4	TRBJ1-2	.	.	TGTGCCAGCACCCCACCTTCGGGGGAAGGCTACACCTTC	CASTPPSGEGYTF
TRBV10-3	TRBJ2-7	.	.	TGTGCCCTCAGTGAAGGGGCTAGTAGAGACGTCTACGAGCAGTACTTC	CALSEGASRDVYEQYF
TRBV4-2	TRBJ2-1	many	.	TGTGCCAGCAGCCGGTCCGGGCCCTTCAATGAGCAGTTCTTC	CASSRSGPFNEQFF
TRBV5-1	TRBJ2-3	many	TRBD2	TGCGCCAGCAGCTTAGCGGGGTATAGCACAGATACGCAGTATTTT	CASSLAGYSTDTQYF
TRBV12-3/TRBV12-4	TRBJ1-5	few	.	TGTGCCAGCAAGCAAGAGAGTTATAGCAATCAGCCCCAGCATTTT	CASKQESYSNQPQHF
TRBV10-3	TRBJ1-2	many	.	TGTGCCATCAGTGAGTCACGAGAAGAGGGACGGCACTATGGCTACACCTTC	CAISESREEGRHYGYTF
TRBV27	TRBJ1-6	few	TRBD1	TGTGCCAGCAGTCTCCCGGGACAGGGGCTTAATTCACCCCTCCACTTT	CASSLPGQGLNSPLHF
TRBV27	TRBJ1-4	few	.	TGTGCCAGCAGTCCTTGGCCCCCAAAGGAGGGAAATGAAAAACTGTTTTTT	CASSPWPPKEGNEKLFF
TRBV10-3	TRBJ2-3	many	.	TGTGCCATCAGTCGTTTGAGCACAGATACGCAGTATTTT	CAISRLSTDTQYF
TRBV12-3/TRBV12-4	TRBJ2-6	many	.	TGTGCCAGCAGGGCAGGGTACTCTGGGGCCAACGTCCTGACTTTC	CASRAGYSGANVLTF
TRBV19	TRBJ1-6	few	.	TGTGCCAGTAGTATGGATAATTCACCCCTCCACTTT	CASSMDNSPLHF
TRBV15	TRBJ2-5	many	TRBD2	TGTGCCACCACCCCAAATCCCGGGGGGCAAGAGACCCAGTACTTC	CATTPNPGGQETQYF
TRBV5-1	TRBJ2-3	.	.	TGCGCCAGCAGCCTCGTCCCTCGGGGACGGGATACGCAGTATTTT	CASSLVPRGRDTQYF
TRBV20-1	TRBJ2-7	few	TRBD1	TGCAGTGTGGACAGGAGCTCCTACGAGCAGTACTTC	CSVDRSSYEQYF
TRBV7-8	TRBJ2-2	many	TRBD1	TGTGCCAGCCAGTCAGGGGGCATGGGCACCGGGGAGCTGTTTTTT	CASQSGGMGTGELFF
TRBV7-2	TRBJ2-7	.	TRBD2	TGTGCCAGCAGCTTAAGGGGCGGGAGCTCCTACGAGCAGTACTTC	CASSLRGGSSYEQYF
TRBV20-1	TRBJ2-5	.	TRBD2	TGCAGTGCTAGCAACCGGGACTACCCTTTCCACTTC	CSASNRDYPFHF
TRBV29-1	TRBJ1-1	many	.	TGCAGCGTTGAAGTTTGGCAGTCTTTGAACACTGAAGCTTTCTTT	CSVEVWQSLNTEAFF
TRBV5-6	TRBJ1-4	many	TRBD1	TGTGCCAGCAGCTTGGACAGGGGAGGTGAAAAACTGTTTTTT	CASSLDRGGEKLFF
TRBV12-3/TRBV12-4	TRBJ2-5	once	TRBD2	TGTGCCAGCAGTCCCGGGACTAGCGGTTTAGAGACCCAGTACTTC	CASSPGTSGLETQYF
TRBV12-3/TRBV12-4	TRBJ1-2	.	TRBD1	TGTGCCAGCAGTCCGGGCCACAGGGGCGCCAATAGCTATGGCTACACCTTC	CASSPGHRGANSYGYTF
TRBV11-2	TRBJ2-6	many	TRBD2	TGTGCCAGCAGCCGCCCAAGCGGGGGGTCCTCTGGGGCCAACGTCCTGACTTTC	CASSRPSGGSSGANVLTF
TRBV11-2	TRBJ1-5	.	.	TGTGCCAGCAGCTTAGAAGCGTCAGGGATCAATCAGCCCCAGCATTTT	CASSLEASGINQPQHF
TRBV6-6	TRBJ2-1	.	.	TGTGCCAGCAGTTACGTGACGGGCGATGAGCAGTTCTTC	CASSYVTGDEQFF
TRBV7-9	TRBJ1-4	.	TRBD1	TGTGCCAGCAGCTTGACAGGGCAGAGGGAAAAACTGTTTTTT	CASSLTGQREKLFF
TRBV7-2	TRBJ2-2	many	.	TGTGCCAGCACCGCGAGGGGGAACACCGGGGAGCTGTTTTTT	CASTARGNTGELFF
TRBV12-3/TRBV12-4	TRBJ1-3	many	.	TGTGCCAGCAGTTTAGCCCCCGGGACAACTGGAAACACCATATATTTT	CASSLAPGTTGNTIYF
TRBV4-1	TRBJ2-7	few	TRBD1	TGCGCCAGCAGCCCGGAGACAGGGGTTACCGGAGAGCAGTACTTC	CASSPETGVTGEQYF
TRBV12-3/TRBV12-4	TRBJ2-1	few	TRBD1	TGTGCCAGCAGTTTCCGACAGGGGCACAATGAGCAGTTCTTC	CASSFRQGHNEQFF
TRBV25-1	TRBJ2-6	.	.	TGTGCCAGCAGTGAGTTACAGGAGTCTGGGGCCAACGTCCTGACTTTC	CASSELQESGANVLTF
TRBV6-1	TRBJ2-3	few	.	TGTGCCAGCAGTAAGCGGGCCTCCACAGATACGCAGTATTTT	CASSKRASTDTQYF
TRBV20-1	TRBJ2-4	few	TRBD2	TGCAGTGCTCACCTAGCGGGAGGAGCCAAAAACATTCAGTACTTC	CSAHLAGGAKNIQYF
TRBV12-3/TRBV12-4	TRBJ2-6	.	.	TGTGCCAGCCTCCGGTCGGGGTCTGGGGCCAACGTCCTGACTTTC	CASLRSGSGANVLTF
TRBV5-1	TRBJ1-5	.	.	TGCGCCAGCAGCCAGGACGGAGGGAATCAGCCCCAGCATTTT	CASSQDGGNQPQHF
TRBV6-2/TRBV6-3	TRBJ2-7	many	.	TGTGCCAGCAGTTACCAGACCTTGGGTACAGGTTGGACCTACGAGCAGTACTTC	CASSYQTLGTGWTYEQYF
TRBV12-3/TRBV12-4	TRBJ2-1	.	.	TGTGCCAGCAACCACAGGAGCTCCTACAATGAGCAGTTCTTC	CASNHRSSYNEQFF
TRBV5-1	TRBJ2-1	many	TRBD1	TGCGCCAGCAGCTCAACTGGATTGGGGACAGGGTACAATGAGCAGTTCTTC	CASSSTGLGTGYNEQFF
TRBV6-5	TRBJ1-1	.	.	TGTGCCAGCAGTTACTCCAGTAAGGTTACTGAAGCTTTCTTT	CASSYSSKVTEAFF